Following are 30 T cell receptor beta chains from one sample sequenced in a study of cytomegalovirus exposure and HLA in healthy donors. The PCR ran on 60 Vbeta and 13 Jbeta primers. The method was immunoSEQ multiplex PCR; TCRdb's version includes in-frame clones alone and lacks a portion of them. The data show about 120,000 clones, with about 76% seen just once and approximately 31% held by the top ten. The sample was PBMCs. Receptor source: a man aged 55 to 70 in good health and CMV-seropositive.

The chain links TRBV11-2 to TRBJ2-7, with 11 bases lining up with TRBD2. This CDR3 contains 18 residues. Per germline, CDR1 SGHAT and CDR2 FQNNGV. Unmatched junction bases numbered 11, after V lost 4 bases and J lost 0 bases. The CDR3 bases are TGTGCCAGCAGCTCCGGACTAGCGGGCACCACGAACTCCTACGAGCAGTACTTC. Protein product: CASSSGLAGTTNSYEQYF.

This rearrangement joins TRBV18 to TRBJ1-1; the D is unclear. V gave up 2 bases and J gave up 10 bases, with 14 bases separating them. Germline CDR1 reads KGHSH; CDR2 reads LQKENI. The CDR3 contains 13 residues. DNA for the CDR3: TGTGCCAGCTCACCAGAAGGAGATCAGCCAGCTTTCTTT. Amino acids: CASSPEGDQPAFF.

This clone occurred a few times. The genes are TRBV16 and TRBJ1-5, with D unclear. V was cut by 0 bases and J by 5 bases, with 11 bases left in between. Looked up from germline, CDR1 is KGHSY and CDR2 is FQNENV. CDR3 length equals 15 residues. The CDR3 DNA is TGTGCCAGCAGCCAATCTCCGGGGATGGATCAGCCCCAGCATTTT. This encodes CASSQSPGMDQPQHF.

The chain is built from TRBV4-2 and TRBJ2-1, with D perhaps matching TRBD2 (5 bases). CDR1 is LGHNA, CDR2 YNFKEQ, per germline. The CDR3 is made up of 17 amino acids. V lost 0 bases and J 4 bases, leaving 16 bases between the germline ends. CDR3 protein: CASSQDKALATYNEQFF. In nucleotides, the CDR3 is TGTGCCAGCAGCCAAGATAAGGCGCTAGCTACGTACAATGAGCAGTTCTTC.

The CDR3 DNA is TGTGCCAGCAGTGAACAGGGGGCTGGAAACACCATATATTTT. Its protein product is CASSEQGAGNTIYF. The chain recombines TRBV2 with TRBJ1-3, with 7 bases aligning to TRBD1. The CDR3 is made up of 14 amino acids. After removal of 2 bases from V and 2 bases from J, the junction contained 0 bases not matched to a gene. Germline CDR1 is SNHLY and CDR2 is FYNNEI.

The rearrangement uses TRBV18 and TRBJ2-5; TRBD1 matches 7 bases. CDR1 is KGHSH and CDR2 is LQKENI in the germline V gene. There are 14 residues in the CDR3. With V trimmed by 4 bases and J by 4 bases, 6 bases remained unmatched. The CDR3 sequence is CASSRQGLAETQYF. The CDR3 DNA reads as TGTGCCAGCTCACGACAGGGATTAGCAGAGACCCAGTACTTC.

This chain links TRBV19 with TRBJ2-7; TRBD2 might be the D (6 bases). There are 14 residues in the CDR3. Trimming removed 3 bases at V and 3 bases at J, with 12 bases between. Germline V gene sequence: CDR1 LNHDA, CDR2 SQIVND (reference sequence). The CDR3 DNA sequence: TGTGCCAGTAGTATCGACGCGGGACTCTACGAGCAGTACTTC. Translation gives CASSIDAGLYEQYF.

V is TRBV27 and J is TRBJ1-1, with 7 bases lining up with TRBD1. The CDR3 extends over 13 amino acids. Germline CDR1 is MNHEY and CDR2 is SMNVEV (reference sequence). V lost 8 bases and J lost 1; bases outside the gene matches: 4. The DNA for the CDR3 is TGTGCCAGCGGGGACAGAAAGAACACTGAAGCTTTCTTT. Amino acid sequence: CASGDRKNTEAFF.

This chain joins TRBV5-6 and TRBJ2-5; maybe TRBD1 (6 bases). Trimming pared 6 bases from V and 4 bases from J, leaving 16 bases between. The CDR3 length is 14 residues. Looked up from germline, CDR1 is SGHDT and CDR2 is YYEEEE. CDR3 in amino acids: CASTNPDRRETQYF. The CDR3 coding sequence is TGTGCCAGCACCAATCCCGACAGGCGAGAGACCCAGTACTTC.

This clone was detected a few times. The genes are TRBV7-9 and TRBJ2-1; 8 nucleotides line up with TRBD1. Germline values: CDR1 SEHNR, CDR2 FQNEAQ (reference sequence). The CDR3 runs to 16 residues. The V segment lost 1 base and the J segment 9 bases; nucleotides outside the gene matches: 11. The CDR3 bases are TGTGCCAGCAGCTTAGAAGGTCGCAGGGGGCTCGGTGAGCAGTTCTTC. Amino acid sequence: CASSLEGRRGLGEQFF.

The chain joins TRBV30 to TRBJ1-4; D gene unclear. This CDR3 is built from 12 residues. V lost 6 bases, J lost 8 bases, and 13 bases lay in between. The V gene's germline CDR1 is GTSNPN and CDR2 SVGIG (reference sequence). CDR3 protein: CACRGREEKLFF. CDR3 nucleotides: TGTGCCTGCCGAGGGCGGGAAGAAAAACTGTTTTTT.

The rearrangement joins TRBV29-1 to TRBJ2-6; tentative D call: TRBD1 (5 bases). CDR3 length equals 14 residues. Germline lookup yields CDR1 SQVTM and CDR2 ANQGSEA. V dropped 4 bases and J dropped 1 base, with 8 bases sitting between them. CDR3 region: CSVGKGSGANVLTF. Here the CDR3 DNA reads TGCAGCGTTGGTAAGGGGTCTGGGGCCAACGTCCTGACTTTC.

V and J are TRBV28 and TRBJ1-1, with TRBD1 matching over 7 bases. Germline loops: CDR1 MDHEN, CDR2 SYDVKM. V lost 8 bases to trimming and J lost 9 bases; unmatched junction nucleotides: 6. There are 11 residues in the CDR3. As DNA, the CDR3 is TGTGCCAGCGGGGACAGACTTCAAGCTTTCTTT. This gives the protein CASGDRLQAFF.

This clone has just a few counts. The junction does not match germline at one end; this may be a read error. The chain couples TRBV5-6 to TRBJ2-1; D remains ambiguous. Per germline, CDR1 SGHDT and CDR2 YYEEEE. This CDR3 spans 12 amino acids. Here the CDR3 DNA reads TGTGCCAGCAGCTTGGCGAGGTTAGCCTCCGTCTTC. This translates into CASSLARLASVF. The whole variable domain, filled in from reference TRBV5-6 and TRBJ2-1, reads DAGVTQSPTHLIKTRGQQVTLRCSPKSGHDTVSWYQQALGQGPQFIFQYYEEEERQRGNFPDRFSGHQFPNYSSELNVNALLLGDSALYLCASSLARLASVFGPGTRLTVL.

The chain uses TRBV7-3 and TRBJ2-3; unclear D gene. The V end was cut by 4 bases, the J end by 0 bases, with 5 bases between. This CDR3 contains 13 residues. Germline lookup yields CDR1 SGHTA and CDR2 FQGTGA. The CDR3 protein is CASSWASTDTQYF. The CDR3 nucleotides are TGTGCCAGCAGCTGGGCGAGCACAGATACGCAGTATTTT.

The chain joins TRBV5-4 to TRBJ1-2, with 9 bases aligning to TRBD1. The V gene end was trimmed by 0 bases and the J gene end by 7 bases; junction bases not matched to a gene: 4. CDR1 is SGHNT and CDR2 is YYREEE in the germline V gene (reference sequence). The CDR3 contains 14 residues. For the CDR3, the DNA is TGTGCCAGCAGCTTGGACAGGGGGCGAGTTGGCTACACCTTC. It translates to CASSLDRGRVGYTF.

This clone has just a few counts. The chain couples TRBV6-5 to TRBJ2-5; 9 bases line up with TRBD1. Germline loops: CDR1 MNHEY, CDR2 SVGAGI. CDR3 size: 15 residues. The J segment lost 4 bases and the V segment lost 2 bases, leaving 5 bases of the junction unmatched. The CDR3 DNA reads as TGTGCCAGCAGTTACCCCGGGACAGGGCGAGAGACCCAGTACTTC. Protein: CASSYPGTGRETQYF.

The gene calls are TRBV7-6 and TRBJ2-1; 9 bases are a match to TRBD1. The CDR3 is made up of 15 amino acids. Germline assignment: CDR1 SGHVS and CDR2 FNYEAQ. The V and J ends lost 2 bases and 7 bases, in that order; junction bases with no gene match: 6. The DNA for the CDR3 is TGTGCCAGCAGCTTACCCGGGACAGGGATGAATGAGCAGTTCTTC. As protein: CASSLPGTGMNEQFF.

The genes are TRBV4-1 and TRBJ2-7; TRBD1 matches 7 bases. This CDR3 contains 14 residues. The germline gives CDR1 MGHRA, CDR2 YSYEKL. The V segment lost 3 bases and the J segment 2 bases; nucleotides outside the gene matches: 4. Here the CDR3 DNA reads TGCGCCAGCAGCCAGGTCGGGACAGCCTACGAGCAGTACTTC. This gives the protein CASSQVGTAYEQYF.

The gene calls are TRBV11-2 and TRBJ1-1, with D maybe TRBD1 (5 bases). Trimming removed 4 bases at V and 4 bases at J, with 10 bases between. CDR3 size: 13 residues. Per the germline V gene, CDR1 is SGHAT and CDR2 is FQNNGV. CDR3 protein: CASSSRQFTEAFF. The CDR3 DNA reads as TGTGCCAGCAGCTCCCGACAGTTCACTGAAGCTTTCTTT.

The gene calls are TRBV4-2 and TRBJ2-5; D is uncertain. The DNA end lines up better with TRBJ2-7; the J call may be wrong. The germline CDR1 and CDR2 sequences are LGHNA and YNFKEQ. CDR3 length: 14 amino acids. This chain's CDR3 is CASSQDRFVDEQYF. DNA of the CDR3: TGTGCCAGCAGCCAAGACAGGTTTGTCGACGAGCAGTACTTC.

The chain combines TRBV2 with TRBJ2-2; TRBD1 agrees at 9 bases. After removal of 2 bases from V and 6 bases from J, the junction contained 4 bases not matched to a gene. The CDR3 length is 15 residues. The germline CDR1 and CDR2 sequences are SNHLY and FYNNEI. The CDR3 sequence: CASSELGQGAGELFF. DNA for the CDR3: TGTGCCAGCAGTGAACTGGGACAGGGTGCCGGGGAGCTGTTTTTT.

The chain has TRBV9 and TRBJ1-2; 8 nucleotides line up with TRBD1. V was pared by 3 bases and J by 6 bases, with 7 bases of the junction left unmatched. Germline assignment: CDR1 SGDLS and CDR2 YYNGEE. This CDR3 has 14 residues. The DNA for the CDR3 is TGTGCCAGCAGCGGAGGACAGGGAAGAAATGGCTACACCTTC. Residues: CASSGGQGRNGYTF.

The V and J genes are TRBV9 and TRBJ2-3; 10 bases fit TRBD1. From germline, CDR1 is SGDLS and CDR2 YYNGEE. The trim removed 2 bases at V and 6 bases at J, leaving 6 bases unmatched. There are 15 residues in the CDR3. CDR3 in DNA: TGTGCCAGCAGCGTCGACAGGGGGCCTATTGATACGCAGTATTTT. Encoded protein: CASSVDRGPIDTQYF.

The V and J genes are TRBV10-3 and TRBJ2-1, with a weak D call TRBD1 (5 bases). Trimming cost V 2 bases and J 3 bases, with 5 bases left between them. Germline V gene lookup returns CDR1 ENHRY and CDR2 SYGVKD. This CDR3 region has 13 residues. CDR3 residues: CAISEQGYNEQFF. CDR3 DNA: TGTGCCATCAGTGAGCAGGGCTACAATGAGCAGTTCTTC.

J is TRBJ2-1 and V is TRBV12-5; TRBD2 aligns across 8 bases. The CDR3 contains 15 residues. V was pared by 8 bases and J by 4 bases, with 10 bases of the junction left unmatched. Germline CDR1 LGHNT, CDR2 FRNRAP. In DNA, the CDR3 is TGTGCTAGTCAAACGGGGGGCGGGGGGTACAATGAGCAGTTCTTC. This sequence encodes CASQTGGGGYNEQFF.

A few counts support this clone. The chain employs TRBV5-1 and TRBJ1-1; D is ambiguous. V dropped 0 bases and J dropped 2 bases, with 11 bases sitting between them. The germline V gene encodes CDR1 SGHRS and CDR2 YFSETQ. CDR3 length: 15 amino acids. CDR3 in amino acids: CASSLEAQTNTEAFF. The CDR3 DNA is TGCGCCAGCAGCTTGGAGGCACAGACCAACACTGAAGCTTTCTTT.

CDR3 in amino acids: CASSLQGTYSYEQYF. CDR3 in DNA: TGCGCCAGCAGCTTGCAGGGGACCTACTCCTACGAGCAGTACTTC. This chain links TRBV5-1 with TRBJ2-7; the D gene is possibly TRBD1 (6 bases). V was trimmed by 1 base and J by 0 bases, leaving 11 bases between them. Germline CDR1 and CDR2: SGHRS and YFSETQ. This CDR3 contains 15 residues. The variable domain in full, completed from reference TRBV5-1 and TRBJ2-7, reads KAGVTQTPRYLIKTRGQQVTLSCSPISGHRSVSWYQQTPGQGLQFLFEYFSETQRNKGNFPGRFSGRQFSNSRSEMNVSTLELGDSALYLCASSLQGTYSYEQYFGPGTRLTVT.

The CDR3 reads CAWSLRGTGTGELFF. In DNA form, the CDR3 reads TGTGCCTGGAGTTTGAGGGGGACAGGAACCGGGGAGCTGTTTTTT. The rearrangement links TRBV30 to TRBJ2-2; 8 nucleotides align to TRBD1. The V gene end was trimmed by 2 bases and the J gene end by 5 bases; junction bases not matched to a gene: 7. In germline, CDR1 is GTSNPN, CDR2 SVGIG (reference sequence). This CDR3 region has 15 residues.

The rearrangement uses TRBV18 and TRBJ2-5, with D perhaps TRBD1 (6 bases). This CDR3 is 14 amino acids long. V was shortened by 2 bases and J by 5 bases, with 12 bases between the two germline ends. The germline gives CDR1 KGHSH, CDR2 LQKENI. The CDR3 loop is CASSPYRGLETQYF. The DNA of the CDR3 is TGTGCCAGCTCACCATATAGGGGGTTGGAGACCCAGTACTTC.